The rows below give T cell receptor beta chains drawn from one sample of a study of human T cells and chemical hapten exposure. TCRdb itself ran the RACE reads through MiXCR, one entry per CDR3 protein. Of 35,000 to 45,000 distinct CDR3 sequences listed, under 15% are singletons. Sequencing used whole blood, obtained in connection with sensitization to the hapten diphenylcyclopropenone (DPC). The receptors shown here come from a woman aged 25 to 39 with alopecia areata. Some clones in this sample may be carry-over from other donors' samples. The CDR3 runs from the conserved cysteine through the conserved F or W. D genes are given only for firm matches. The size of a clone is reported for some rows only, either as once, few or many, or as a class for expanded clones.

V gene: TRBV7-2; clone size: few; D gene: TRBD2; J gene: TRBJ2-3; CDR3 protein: CASSLTSVGADTQYF; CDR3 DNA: TGTGCCAGCAGCCTGACTAGCGTGGGGGCAGATACGCAGTATTTT
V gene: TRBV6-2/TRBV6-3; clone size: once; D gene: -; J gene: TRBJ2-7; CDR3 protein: CASSLEPGTYEQYF; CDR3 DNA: TGTGCCAGCAGTCTGGAGCCAGGAACCTACGAGCAGTACTTC
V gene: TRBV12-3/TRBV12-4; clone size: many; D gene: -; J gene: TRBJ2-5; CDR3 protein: CASSRTIRETQYF; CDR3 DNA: TGTGCCAGCAGCCGTACAATTCGCGAGACCCAGTACTTC
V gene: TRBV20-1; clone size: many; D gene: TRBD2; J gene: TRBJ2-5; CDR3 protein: CSARSSGSGETQYF; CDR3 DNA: TGCAGTGCCAGATCCAGCGGGAGCGGGGAGACCCAGTACTTC
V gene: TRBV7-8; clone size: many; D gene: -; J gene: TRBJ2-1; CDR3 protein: CASSQRGWTLFF; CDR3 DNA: TGTGCCAGCAGTCAGCGTGGGTGGACACTTTTCTTC
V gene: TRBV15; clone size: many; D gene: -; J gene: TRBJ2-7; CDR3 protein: CATSRGGQSEQYF; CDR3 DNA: TGTGCCACCAGCAGAGGCGGACAGTCCGAGCAGTACTTC
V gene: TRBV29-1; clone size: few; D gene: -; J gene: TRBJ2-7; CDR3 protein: CSVAGRTSYEQYF; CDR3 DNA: TGCAGCGTTGCGGGTCGGACCTCCTACGAGCAGTACTTC
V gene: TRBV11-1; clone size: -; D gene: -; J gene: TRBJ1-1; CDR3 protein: CASSLTQGGVSEAFF; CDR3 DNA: TGTGCCAGCAGCCTAACCCAGGGTGGTGTCTCTGAAGCTTTCTTT
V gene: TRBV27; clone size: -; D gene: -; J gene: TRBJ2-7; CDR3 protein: CASKAIQRDEQYF; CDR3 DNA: TGTGCCAGCAAAGCCATTCAGCGGGACGAGCAGTACTTC
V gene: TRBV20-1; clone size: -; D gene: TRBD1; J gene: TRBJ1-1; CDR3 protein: CSAEDRDGTEAFF; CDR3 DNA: TGCAGTGCTGAGGACAGGGACGGCACTGAAGCTTTCTTT
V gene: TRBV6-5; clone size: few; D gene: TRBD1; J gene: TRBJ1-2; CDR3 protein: CASGDRANYGYTF; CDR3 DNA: TGTGCCAGCGGGGACAGGGCGAACTATGGCTACACCTTC
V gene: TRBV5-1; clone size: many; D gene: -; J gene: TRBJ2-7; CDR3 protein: CASSSDPKNYEQYF; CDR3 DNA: TGCGCCAGCAGCTCGGATCCCAAGAACTACGAGCAGTACTTC
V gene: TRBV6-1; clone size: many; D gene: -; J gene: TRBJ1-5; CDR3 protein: CASSEGGGDQPQHF; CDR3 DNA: TGTGCCAGCAGTGAAGGAGGGGGAGATCAGCCCCAGCATTTT
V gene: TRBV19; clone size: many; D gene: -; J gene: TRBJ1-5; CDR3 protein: CASSMEQGHLLKDQPQHF; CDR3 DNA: TGTGCCAGTAGTATGGAGCAGGGTCATTTACTTAAGGATCAGCCCCAGCATTTT
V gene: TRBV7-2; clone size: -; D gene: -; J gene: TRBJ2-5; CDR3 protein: CASSHFGTRETQYF; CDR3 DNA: TGTGCCAGCAGCCACTTCGGGACGCGAGAGACCCAGTACTTC
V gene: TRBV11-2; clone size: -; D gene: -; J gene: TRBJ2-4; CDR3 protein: CASSFTSQGAKNIQYF; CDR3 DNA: TGTGCCAGCAGCTTCACATCCCAGGGGGCCAAAAACATTCAGTACTTC
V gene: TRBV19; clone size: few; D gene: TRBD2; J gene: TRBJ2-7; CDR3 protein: CASSTRTSGGYEQYF; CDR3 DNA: TGTGCCAGTAGTACTCGGACTAGCGGGGGGTACGAGCAGTACTTC
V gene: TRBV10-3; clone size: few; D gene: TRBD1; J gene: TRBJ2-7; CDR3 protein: CAISENIQGQDNEQYF; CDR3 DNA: TGTGCCATCAGTGAGAATATTCAAGGACAGGATAACGAGCAGTACTTC
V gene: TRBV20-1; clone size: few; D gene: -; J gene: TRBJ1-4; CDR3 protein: CSARDDGLNEKLFF; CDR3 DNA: TGCAGTGCTAGAGACGACGGACTTAATGAAAAACTGTTTTTT
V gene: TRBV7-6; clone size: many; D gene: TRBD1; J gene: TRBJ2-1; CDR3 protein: CASSLAPQGGETNEQFF; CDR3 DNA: TGTGCCAGCAGCTTAGCGCCACAGGGGGGAGAGACCAATGAGCAGTTCTTC
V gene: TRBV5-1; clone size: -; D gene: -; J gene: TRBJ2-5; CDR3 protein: CASSLPERAQYF; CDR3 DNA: TGCGCCAGCAGCTTGCCAGAGAGGGCCCAGTACTTC
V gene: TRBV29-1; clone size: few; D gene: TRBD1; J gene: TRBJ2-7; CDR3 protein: CSVGGQTSYEQYF; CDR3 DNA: TGCAGCGTTGGGGGACAGACTTCCTACGAGCAGTACTTC
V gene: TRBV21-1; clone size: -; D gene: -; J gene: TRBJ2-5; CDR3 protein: CASSKRLRRNLETQYF; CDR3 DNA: TGTGCCAGCAGCAAACGGTTGCGCAGGAATCTAGAGACCCAGTACTTC
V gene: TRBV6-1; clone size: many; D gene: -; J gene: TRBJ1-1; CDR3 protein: CASSDNTGYTEAFF; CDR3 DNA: TGTGCCAGCAGTGATAATACAGGGTACACTGAAGCTTTCTTT
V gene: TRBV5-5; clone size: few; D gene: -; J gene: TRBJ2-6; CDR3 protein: CASSLVSSGSGANVLTF; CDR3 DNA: TGTGCCAGCAGCTTGGTATCTTCGGGGTCTGGGGCCAACGTCCTGACTTTC
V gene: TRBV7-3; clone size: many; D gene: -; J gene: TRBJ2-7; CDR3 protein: CASSLMGRGTYEQYF; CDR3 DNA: TGTGCCAGCAGCTTAATGGGCAGGGGCACCTACGAGCAGTACTTC
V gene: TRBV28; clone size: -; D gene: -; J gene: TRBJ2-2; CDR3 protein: CASSFDLGRTAELFF; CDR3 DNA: TGTGCCAGCAGTTTTGATTTGGGCAGGACGGCAGAGCTGTTTTTT
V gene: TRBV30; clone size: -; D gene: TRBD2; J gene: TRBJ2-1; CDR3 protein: CAWSVPGGSSRFF; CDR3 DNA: TGTGCCTGGAGTGTACCTGGCGGGAGCAGCCGGTTCTTC
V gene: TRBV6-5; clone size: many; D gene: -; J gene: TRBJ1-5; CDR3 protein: CASSYSGMDQPQHF; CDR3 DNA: TGTGCCAGCAGTTACTCAGGGATGGATCAGCCCCAGCATTTT
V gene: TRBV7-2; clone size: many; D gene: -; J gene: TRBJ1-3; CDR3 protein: CASSSLGNTIYF; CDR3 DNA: TGTGCCAGCAGCTCTCTGGGAAACACCATATATTTT
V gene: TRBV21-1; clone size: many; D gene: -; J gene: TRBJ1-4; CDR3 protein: CAGARDEKLFF; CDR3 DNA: TGTGCCGGGGCCAGGGATGAAAAACTGTTTTTT
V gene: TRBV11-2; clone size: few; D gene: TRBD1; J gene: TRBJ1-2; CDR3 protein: CASRDSQGTYGYTF; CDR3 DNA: TGTGCCAGCAGGGACTCACAGGGGACCTATGGCTACACCTTC
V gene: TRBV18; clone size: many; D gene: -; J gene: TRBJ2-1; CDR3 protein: CASSPPKFNEQFF; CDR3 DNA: TGTGCCAGCTCACCACCGAAGTTCAATGAGCAGTTCTTC
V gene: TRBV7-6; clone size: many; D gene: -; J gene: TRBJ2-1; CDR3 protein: CASSLVEGPYNEQFF; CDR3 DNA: TGTGCCAGCAGCTTAGTGGAGGGGCCCTACAATGAGCAGTTCTTC
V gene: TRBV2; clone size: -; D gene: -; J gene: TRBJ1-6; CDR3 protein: CAAGAEYNSPLHF; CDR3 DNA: TGTGCCGCCGGGGCCGAGTATAATTCACCCCTCCACTTT
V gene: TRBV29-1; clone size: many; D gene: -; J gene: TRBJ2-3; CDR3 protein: CSAWRATTQYF; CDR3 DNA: TGCAGCGCGTGGAGGGCCACTACGCAGTATTTT
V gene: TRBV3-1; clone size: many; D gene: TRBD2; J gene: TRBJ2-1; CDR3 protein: CASSQGLSGRVYNEQFF; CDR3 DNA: TGTGCCAGCAGCCAAGGCTTGAGCGGGAGGGTTTACAATGAGCAGTTCTTC
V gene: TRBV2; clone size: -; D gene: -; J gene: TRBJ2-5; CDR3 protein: CASSAVTAQETQYF; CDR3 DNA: TGTGCCAGCAGTGCCGTGACAGCCCAAGAGACCCAGTACTTC
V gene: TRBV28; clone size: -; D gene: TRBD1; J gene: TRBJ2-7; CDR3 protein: CASSPTPGQGNEQYF; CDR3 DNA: TGTGCCAGCAGTCCCACTCCGGGACAGGGGAACGAGCAGTACTTC
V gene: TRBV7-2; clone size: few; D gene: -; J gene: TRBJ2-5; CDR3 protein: CASSLRSGEETQYF; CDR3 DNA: TGTGCCAGCAGCTTAAGGTCAGGGGAGGAGACCCAGTACTTC
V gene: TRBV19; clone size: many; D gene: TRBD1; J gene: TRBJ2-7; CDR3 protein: CASSLRDSHYEQYF; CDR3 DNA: TGTGCCAGTAGTCTAAGGGACAGCCACTACGAGCAGTACTTC
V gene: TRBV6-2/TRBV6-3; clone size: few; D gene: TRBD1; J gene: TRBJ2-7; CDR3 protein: CASSGQGSRAEQYF; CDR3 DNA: TGTGCCAGCAGTGGACAGGGATCGCGCGCCGAGCAGTACTTC
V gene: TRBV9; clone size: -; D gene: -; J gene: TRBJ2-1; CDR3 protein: CASSAARHNEQFF; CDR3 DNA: TGTGCCAGCAGCGCTGCACGTCACAATGAGCAGTTCTTC
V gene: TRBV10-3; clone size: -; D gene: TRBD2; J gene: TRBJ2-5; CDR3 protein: CAIRREGETQYF; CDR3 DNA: TGTGCCATCAGGCGGGAGGGAGAGACCCAGTACTTC
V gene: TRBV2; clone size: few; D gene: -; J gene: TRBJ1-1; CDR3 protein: CASSASPNTEAFF; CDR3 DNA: TGTGCCAGCAGTGCTAGCCCGAACACTGAAGCTTTCTTT
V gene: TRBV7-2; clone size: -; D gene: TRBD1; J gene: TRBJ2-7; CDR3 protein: CASSRGQAWYF; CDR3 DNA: TGTGCCAGCAGCCGAGGACAGGCCTGGTACTTC
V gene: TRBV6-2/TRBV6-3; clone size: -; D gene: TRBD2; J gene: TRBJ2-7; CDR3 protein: CASSPGTSRQYF; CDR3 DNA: TGTGCCAGCAGCCCTGGGACTAGCCGGCAGTACTTC
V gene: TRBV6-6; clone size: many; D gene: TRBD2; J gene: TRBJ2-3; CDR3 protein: CASSLTGGSSTDTQYF; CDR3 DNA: TGTGCCAGCAGCCTCACCGGGGGGAGTAGCACAGATACGCAGTATTTT
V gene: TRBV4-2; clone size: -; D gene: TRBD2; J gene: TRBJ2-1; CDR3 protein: CASSLGLADASYNEQFF; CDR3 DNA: TGTGCCAGCAGCCTGGGACTAGCGGACGCCTCCTACAATGAGCAGTTCTTC
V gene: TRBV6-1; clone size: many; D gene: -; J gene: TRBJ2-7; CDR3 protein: CASNTELSSYEQYF; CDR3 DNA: TGTGCCAGCAACACAGAGCTAAGCTCCTACGAGCAGTACTTC
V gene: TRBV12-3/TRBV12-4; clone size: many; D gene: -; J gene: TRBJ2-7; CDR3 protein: CASSPTSRQSYEQYF; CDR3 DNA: TGTGCCAGCAGTCCCACTTCCCGACAGAGCTACGAGCAGTACTTC
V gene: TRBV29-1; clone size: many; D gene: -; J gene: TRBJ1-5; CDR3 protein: CSVKQENQPQHF; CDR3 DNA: TGCAGCGTTAAACAGGAGAATCAGCCCCAGCATTTT
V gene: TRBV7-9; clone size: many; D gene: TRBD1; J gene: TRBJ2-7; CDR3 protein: CASSFETGLREQYF; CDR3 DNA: TGTGCCAGCAGCTTTGAGACAGGGTTACGCGAGCAGTACTTC